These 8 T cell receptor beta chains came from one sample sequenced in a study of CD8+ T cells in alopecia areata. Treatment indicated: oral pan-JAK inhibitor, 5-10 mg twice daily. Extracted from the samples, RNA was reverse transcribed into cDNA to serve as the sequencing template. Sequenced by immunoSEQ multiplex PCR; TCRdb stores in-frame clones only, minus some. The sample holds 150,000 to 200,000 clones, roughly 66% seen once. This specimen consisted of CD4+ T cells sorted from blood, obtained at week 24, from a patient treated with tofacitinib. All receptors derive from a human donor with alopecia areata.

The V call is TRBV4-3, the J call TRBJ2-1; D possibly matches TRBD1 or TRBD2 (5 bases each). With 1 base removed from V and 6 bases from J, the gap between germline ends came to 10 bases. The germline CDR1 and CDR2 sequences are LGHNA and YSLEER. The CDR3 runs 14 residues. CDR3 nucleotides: TGCGCCAGCAGCCAAGGGGGTGGGGGCAATGAGCAGTTCTTC. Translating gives CASSQGGGGNEQFF.

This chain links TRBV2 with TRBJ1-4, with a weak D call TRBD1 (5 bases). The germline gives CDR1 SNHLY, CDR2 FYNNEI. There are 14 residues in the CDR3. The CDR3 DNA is TGTGCTACTGACGGACAAGCAACTAATGAAAAACTGTTTTTT. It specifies CATDGQATNEKLFF.

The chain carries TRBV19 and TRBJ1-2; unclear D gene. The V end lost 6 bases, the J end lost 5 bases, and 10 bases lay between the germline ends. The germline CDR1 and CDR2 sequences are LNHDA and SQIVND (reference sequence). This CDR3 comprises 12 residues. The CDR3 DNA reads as TGTGCCAGTAGCAAAGGGCGTTATGGCTACACCTTC. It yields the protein CASSKGRYGYTF.

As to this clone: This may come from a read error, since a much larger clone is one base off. As DNA, the CDR3 is TGTGCCAGCAGCCGGACTAGCGGTACCTACGAGCAGTACTTC. Translating it yields CASSRTSGTYEQYF. The gene calls are TRBV7-3 and TRBJ2-5; 10 bases are shared with TRBD2. The closer fit of TRBJ2-7 to the DNA end suggests the J call may be wrong. The CDR3 is 14 residues long. Germline V gene lookup returns CDR1 SGHTA and CDR2 FQGTGA.

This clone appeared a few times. CDR3 in DNA: TGTGCCAGCACCGCCCGGGGAGGGGCAGATACGCAGTATTTT. Translating it yields CASTARGGADTQYF. V gene TRBV28 combines with J gene TRBJ2-3, with 7 bases identical to TRBD2. The junction had 8 bases not matched to a gene; V was cut back by 7 bases and J by 4 bases. The CDR3 length is 14 residues. The germline CDR1 and CDR2 sequences are MDHEN and SYDVKM.

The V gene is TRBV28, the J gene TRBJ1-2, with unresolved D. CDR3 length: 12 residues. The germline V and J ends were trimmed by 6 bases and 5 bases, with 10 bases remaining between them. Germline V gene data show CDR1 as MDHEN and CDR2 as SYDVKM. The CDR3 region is CASSGQEYGYTF. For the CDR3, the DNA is TGTGCCAGCAGCGGGCAAGAATATGGCTACACCTTC.

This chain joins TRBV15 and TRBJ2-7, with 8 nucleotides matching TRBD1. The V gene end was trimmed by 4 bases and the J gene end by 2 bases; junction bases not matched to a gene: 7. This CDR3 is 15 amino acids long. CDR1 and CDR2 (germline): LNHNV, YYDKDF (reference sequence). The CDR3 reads CATSTDPGQAYEQYF. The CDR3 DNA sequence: TGTGCCACCAGCACTGACCCGGGACAGGCCTACGAGCAGTACTTC. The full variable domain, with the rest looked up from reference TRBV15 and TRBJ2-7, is DAMVIQNPRYQVTQFGKPVTLSCSQTLNHNVMYWYQQKSSQAPKLLFHYYDKDFNNEADTPDNFQSRRPNTSFCFLDIRSPGLGDTAMYLCATSTDPGQAYEQYFGPGTRLTVT.

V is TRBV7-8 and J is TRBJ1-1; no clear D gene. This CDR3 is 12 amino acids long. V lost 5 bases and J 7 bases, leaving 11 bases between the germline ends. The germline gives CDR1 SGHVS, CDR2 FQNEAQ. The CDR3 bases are TGTGCCAGCAGCCGCATGTTGGGTGAAGCTTTCTTT. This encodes CASSRMLGEAFF.